This TCR beta chain was recovered during a study of cytomegalovirus exposure and HLA in healthy donors. Study-level findings and limits: An analysis was carried out later, and it reportedly showed fewer N-insertions in an Asian-associated ancestry cluster than the roughly 670-donor mean. An assumption of roughly uniform sequencing depth across donors underlay the presence/absence analyses. Many donors carried some public TCRs, although rarity characterized most TCR sequences. Published work reported that the classifier diagnosed cytomegalovirus status with high specificity and sensitivity.

With respect to this clone: Its antigen is not identified.

A multiplex PCR was run with 60 Vbeta primers and 13 Jbeta primers. The table came from immunoSEQ multiplex PCR; TCRdb's copy has only in-frame clones and leaves some out. The sample includes around 150,000 clones, about 9.2% of them seen just once. CDR1 is LNHDA, CDR2 SQIVND, per germline (reference sequence). Trimming took off 2 bases at V and 3 bases at J, with 16 bases between the two ends. This CDR3 region has 17 residues. Sequencing was carried out using PBMCs. The origin of this receptor is a woman in her thirties or forties in good health and CMV-seropositive. The genes are TRBV19 and TRBJ2-2; possibly TRBD1 for D (5 bases). In nucleotides, the CDR3 is TGTGCCAGTAGTATAAGTAACAGGCCCACCCACACCGGGGAGCTGTTTTTT. Its protein is CASSISNRPTHTGELFF.